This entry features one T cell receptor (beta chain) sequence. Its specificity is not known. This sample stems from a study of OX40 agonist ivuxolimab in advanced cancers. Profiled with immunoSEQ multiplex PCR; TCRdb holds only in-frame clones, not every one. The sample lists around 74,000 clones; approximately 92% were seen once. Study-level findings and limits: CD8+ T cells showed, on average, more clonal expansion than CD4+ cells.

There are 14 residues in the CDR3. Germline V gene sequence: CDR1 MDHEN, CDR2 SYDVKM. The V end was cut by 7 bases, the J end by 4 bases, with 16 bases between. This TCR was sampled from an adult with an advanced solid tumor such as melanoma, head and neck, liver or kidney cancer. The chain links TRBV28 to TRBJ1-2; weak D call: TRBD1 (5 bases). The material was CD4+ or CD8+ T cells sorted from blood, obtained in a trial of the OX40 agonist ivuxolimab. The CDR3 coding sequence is TGTGCCAGCACCGGGGGTCGGGGAGGCTATGGCTACACCTTC. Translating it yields CASTGGRGGYGYTF.